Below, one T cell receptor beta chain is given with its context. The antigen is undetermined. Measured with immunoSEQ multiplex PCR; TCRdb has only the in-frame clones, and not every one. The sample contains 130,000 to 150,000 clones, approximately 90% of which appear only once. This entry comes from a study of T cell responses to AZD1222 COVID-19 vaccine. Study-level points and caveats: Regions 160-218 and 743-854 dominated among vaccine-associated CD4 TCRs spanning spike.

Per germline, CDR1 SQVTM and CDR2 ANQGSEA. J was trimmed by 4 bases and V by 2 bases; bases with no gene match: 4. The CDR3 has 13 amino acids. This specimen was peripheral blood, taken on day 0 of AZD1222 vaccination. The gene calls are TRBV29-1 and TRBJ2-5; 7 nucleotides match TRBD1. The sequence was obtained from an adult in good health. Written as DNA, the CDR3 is TGCAGCGTTGAAAAACAGGGGCGAGAGACCCAGTACTTC. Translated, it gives CSVEKQGRETQYF.